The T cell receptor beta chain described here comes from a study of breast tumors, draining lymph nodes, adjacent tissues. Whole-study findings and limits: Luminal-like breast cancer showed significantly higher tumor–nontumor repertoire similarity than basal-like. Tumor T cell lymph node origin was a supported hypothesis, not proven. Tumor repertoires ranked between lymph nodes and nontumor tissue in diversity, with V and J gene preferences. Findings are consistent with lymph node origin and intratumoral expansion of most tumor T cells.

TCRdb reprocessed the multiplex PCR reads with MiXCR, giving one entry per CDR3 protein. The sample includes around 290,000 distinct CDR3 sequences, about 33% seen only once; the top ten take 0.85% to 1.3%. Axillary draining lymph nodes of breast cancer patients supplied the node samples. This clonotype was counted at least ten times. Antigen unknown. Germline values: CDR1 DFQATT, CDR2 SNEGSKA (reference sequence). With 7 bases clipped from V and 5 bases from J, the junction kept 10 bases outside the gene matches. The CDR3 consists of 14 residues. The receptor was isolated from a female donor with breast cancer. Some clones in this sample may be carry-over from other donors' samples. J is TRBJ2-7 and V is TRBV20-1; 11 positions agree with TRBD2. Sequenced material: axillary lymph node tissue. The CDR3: CSGTGLAGLDEQYF. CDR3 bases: TGCAGTGGGACCGGACTAGCGGGCTTAGACGAGCAGTACTTC.